These T cell receptor beta chains were read from a single sample in a study of cytomegalovirus exposure and HLA in healthy donors. TCRdb keeps only in-frame clones here, not all; method: immunoSEQ multiplex PCR. This sample has roughly 120,000 clones, with about four fifths found just once. The sequencing input was PBMCs. These receptors were taken from a man between 35 and 55 years old in good health and CMV-seronegative. The conserved cysteine and the conserved F or W are not part of the CDR3 here. The order of the fields is V gene, CDR3 protein.

TRBV19 | ASSHVGATTTNEKLF
TRBV19 | ASSPSPGQGYTEAF
TRBV5-5 | ASSSILQGYYEQY
TRBV29-1 | SARQFTDTQY
TRBV7-9 | ASSPKSGTGGGEQY
TRBV1 | TSSQRASCERAEAF
TRBV27 | ASSPLGGLWQPQH
TRBV28 | ASSVGQMNTEAF
TRBV5-4 | ASSPVGTGEPHEQY
TRBV7-9 | ASSSTRVAADIYEQY
TRBV7-2 | ASSLARLAGGNEQF
TRBV9 | ASSPGGAEAF
TRBV6-5 | ASSYSRLAGNEQF
TRBV5-6 | ASSGQGKGQETQY
TRBV6-5 | ASSLDRQNTEAF
TRBV19 | ASSTNGFYGYT
TRBV5-6 | ASSFDSKTTNEAF
TRBV30 | AWSSSGTGVVYEQY
TRBV19 | ASSVGASPLH
TRBV28 | ASSQDSDRDGGKLF
TRBV25-1 | ASSDGTSGATDTQY
TRBV9 | ASSVDPRSSYEQY
TRBV27 | ASSLLGTASTDTQY
TRBV6-5 | ASSYGFEADTQY
TRBV4-3 | ASSPSGGGTEAF
TRBV7-7 | ASSPGTGGDTQY
TRBV6-5 | ASRLGGGGTEAF
TRBV11-2 | ASSGAGNQPQH
TRBV29-1 | SVFDSAAGKLF
TRBV4-2 | ASSQGPGGGGYT
TRBV27 | ASSPYGATNEKLF
TRBV27 | ASSFSTSPDNSPLH
TRBV9 | ASSVAAGGERAFSYNEQF
TRBV7-2 | ASSPRTNPDRRYEQY
TRBV7-8 | ASSGTGGLYMGY
TRBV19 | ASSGTRQGRQPQH
TRBV20-1 | SASLGDTQY
TRBV4-1 | ASSPRQVDPYEQY
TRBV7-9 | ASSSLAGVQETQY
TRBV27 | ASGRLEGSPYEQY
TRBV15 | ATSRDLFYSYGYT
TRBV27 | AAGLAVYNEQF
TRBV5-5 | ASSLPGTLNTEAF
TRBV7-2 | ASSLGQITDTQY
TRBV29-1 | SVERGWDEQY